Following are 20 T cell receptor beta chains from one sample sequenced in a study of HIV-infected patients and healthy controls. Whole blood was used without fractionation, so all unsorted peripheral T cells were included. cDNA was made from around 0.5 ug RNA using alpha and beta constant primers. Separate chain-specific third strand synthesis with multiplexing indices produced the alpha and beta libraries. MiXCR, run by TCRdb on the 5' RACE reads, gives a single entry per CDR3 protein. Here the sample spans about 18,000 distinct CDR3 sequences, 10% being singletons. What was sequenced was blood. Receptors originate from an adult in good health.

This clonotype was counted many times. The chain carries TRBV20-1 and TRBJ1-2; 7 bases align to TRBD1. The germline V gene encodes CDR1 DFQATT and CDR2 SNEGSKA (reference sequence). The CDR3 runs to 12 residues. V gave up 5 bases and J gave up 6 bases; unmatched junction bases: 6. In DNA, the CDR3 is TGCAGTGCTTTCGGGACAGTTAATGGCTACACCTTC. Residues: CSAFGTVNGYTF.

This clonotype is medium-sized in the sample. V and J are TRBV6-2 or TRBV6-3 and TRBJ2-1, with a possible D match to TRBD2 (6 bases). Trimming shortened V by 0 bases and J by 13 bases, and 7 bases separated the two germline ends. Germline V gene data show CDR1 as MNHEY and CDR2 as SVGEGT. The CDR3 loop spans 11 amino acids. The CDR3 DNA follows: TGTGCCAGCAGTTACTCTGGGACTCAGTTCTTC. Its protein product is CASSYSGTQFF.

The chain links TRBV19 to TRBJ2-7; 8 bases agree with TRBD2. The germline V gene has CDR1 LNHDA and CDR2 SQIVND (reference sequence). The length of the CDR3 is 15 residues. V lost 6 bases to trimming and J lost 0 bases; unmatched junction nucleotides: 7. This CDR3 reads CASRGGLDLSYEQYF. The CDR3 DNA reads TGTGCCAGTAGGGGGGGACTAGACCTCTCCTACGAGCAGTACTTC.

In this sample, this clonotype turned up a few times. This CDR3 reads CSARAGTAEAFF. The CDR3 DNA reads as TGCAGTGCTAGGGCGGGGACAGCTGAAGCTTTCTTT. This sequence joins TRBV20-1 and TRBJ1-1, with TRBD1 matching 7 bases. The CDR3 sequence is 12 residues long. V shed 3 bases and J 6 bases; nucleotides not matched to a gene: 4. Germline V CDR1 and CDR2: DFQATT, SNEGSKA (reference sequence).

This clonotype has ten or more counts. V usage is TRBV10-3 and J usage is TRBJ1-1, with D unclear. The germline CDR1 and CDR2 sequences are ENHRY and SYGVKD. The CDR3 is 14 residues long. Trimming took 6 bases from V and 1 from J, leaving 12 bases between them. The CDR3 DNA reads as TGTGCCATCAGGGCTAGCGGGAAGAACACTGAAGCTTTCTTT. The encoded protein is CAIRASGKNTEAFF.

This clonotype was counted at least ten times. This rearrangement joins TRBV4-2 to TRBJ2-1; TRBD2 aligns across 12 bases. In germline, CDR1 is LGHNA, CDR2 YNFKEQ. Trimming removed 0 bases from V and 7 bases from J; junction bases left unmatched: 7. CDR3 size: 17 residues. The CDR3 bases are TGTGCCAGCAGCCAAGAAGGGGCCGGGACTAGCGGGAATGAGCAGTTCTTC. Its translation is CASSQEGAGTSGNEQFF.

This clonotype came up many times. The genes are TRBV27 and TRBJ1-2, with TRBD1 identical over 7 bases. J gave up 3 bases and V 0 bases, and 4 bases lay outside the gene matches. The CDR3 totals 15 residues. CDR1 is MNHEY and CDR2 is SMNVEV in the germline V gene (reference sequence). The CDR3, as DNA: TGTGCCAGCAGTTTATCTGGGACAGAATACTATGGCTACACCTTC. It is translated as CASSLSGTEYYGYTF.

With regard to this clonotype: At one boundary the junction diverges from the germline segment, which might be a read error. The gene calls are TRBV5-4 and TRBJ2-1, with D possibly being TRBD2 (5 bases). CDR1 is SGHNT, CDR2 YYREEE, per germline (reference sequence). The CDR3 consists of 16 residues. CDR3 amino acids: CAGSAVMAGQNNEQFF. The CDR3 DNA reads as TGTGCCGGCAGCGCGGTGATGGCGGGCCAGAACAATGAGCAGTTCTTC.

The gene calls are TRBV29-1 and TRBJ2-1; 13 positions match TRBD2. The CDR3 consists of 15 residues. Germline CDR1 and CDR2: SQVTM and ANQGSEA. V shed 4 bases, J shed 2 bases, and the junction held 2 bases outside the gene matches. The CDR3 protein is CSVVGLAGTYNEQFF. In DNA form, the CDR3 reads TGCAGCGTTGTGGGACTAGCGGGGACCTACAATGAGCAGTTCTTC.

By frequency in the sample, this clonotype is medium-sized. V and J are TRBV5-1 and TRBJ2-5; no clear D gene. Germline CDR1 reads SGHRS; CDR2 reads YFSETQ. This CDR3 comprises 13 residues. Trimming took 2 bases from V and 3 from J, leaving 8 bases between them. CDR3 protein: CASSFGREETQYF. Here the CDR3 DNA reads TGCGCCAGCAGCTTCGGCCGAGAAGAGACCCAGTACTTC.

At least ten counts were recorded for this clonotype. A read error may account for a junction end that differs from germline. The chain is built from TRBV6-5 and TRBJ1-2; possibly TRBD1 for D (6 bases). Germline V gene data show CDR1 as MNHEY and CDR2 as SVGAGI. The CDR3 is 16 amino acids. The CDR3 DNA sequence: TGTGCCAGCAGCCACTCCTCCGGACAGATAAGTTATGACTACACCTTC. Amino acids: CASSHSSGQISYDYTF.

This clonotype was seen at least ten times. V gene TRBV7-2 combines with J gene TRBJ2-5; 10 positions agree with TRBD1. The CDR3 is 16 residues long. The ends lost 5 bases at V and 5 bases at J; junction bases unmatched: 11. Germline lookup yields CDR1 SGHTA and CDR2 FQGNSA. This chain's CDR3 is CASSIQTGGEGETQYF. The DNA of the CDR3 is TGTGCCAGCAGCATACAGACAGGGGGCGAGGGGGAGACCCAGTACTTC.

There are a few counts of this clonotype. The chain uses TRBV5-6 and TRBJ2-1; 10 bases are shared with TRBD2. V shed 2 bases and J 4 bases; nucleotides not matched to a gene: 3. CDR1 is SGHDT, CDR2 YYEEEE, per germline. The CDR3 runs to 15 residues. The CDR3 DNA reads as TGTGCCAGCAGCTTATCTAGCGGGAGATACAATGAGCAGTTCTTC. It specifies CASSLSSGRYNEQFF.

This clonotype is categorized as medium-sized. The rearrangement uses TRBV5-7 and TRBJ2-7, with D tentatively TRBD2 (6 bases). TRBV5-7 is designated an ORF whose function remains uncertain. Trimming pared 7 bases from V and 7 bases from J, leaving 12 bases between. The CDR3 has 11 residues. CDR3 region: CASGPGREQYF. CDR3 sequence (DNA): TGTGCCAGCGGTCCAGGGAGGGAGCAGTACTTC.

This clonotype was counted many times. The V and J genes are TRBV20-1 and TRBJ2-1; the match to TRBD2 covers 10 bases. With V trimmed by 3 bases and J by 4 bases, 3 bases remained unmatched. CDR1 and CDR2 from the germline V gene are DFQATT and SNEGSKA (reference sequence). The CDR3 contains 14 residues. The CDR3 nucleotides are TGCAGTGCTAGCCCGGGACTAGCGTACAATGAGCAGTTCTTC. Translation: CSASPGLAYNEQFF.

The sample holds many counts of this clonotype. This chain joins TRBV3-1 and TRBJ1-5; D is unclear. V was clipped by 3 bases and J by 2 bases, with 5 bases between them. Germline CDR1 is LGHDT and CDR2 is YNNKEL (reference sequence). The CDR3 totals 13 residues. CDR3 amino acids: CASSQEGNQPQHF. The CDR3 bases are TGTGCCAGCAGCCAGGAGGGCAATCAGCCCCAGCATTTT.

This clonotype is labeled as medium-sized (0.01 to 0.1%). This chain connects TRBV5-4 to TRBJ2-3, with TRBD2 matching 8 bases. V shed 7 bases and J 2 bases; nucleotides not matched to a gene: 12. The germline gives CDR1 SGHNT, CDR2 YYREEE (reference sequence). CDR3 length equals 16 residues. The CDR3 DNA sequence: TGTGCCAGCGCTCGCACTATAGCGGGGTCCACAGATACGCAGTATTTT. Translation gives CASARTIAGSTDTQYF.

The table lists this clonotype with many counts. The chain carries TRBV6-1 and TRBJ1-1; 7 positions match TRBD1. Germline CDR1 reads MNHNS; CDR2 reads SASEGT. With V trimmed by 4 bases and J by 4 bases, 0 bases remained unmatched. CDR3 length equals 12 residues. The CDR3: CASSGDSTEAFF. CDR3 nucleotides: TGTGCCAGCAGTGGGGACAGCACTGAAGCTTTCTTT.

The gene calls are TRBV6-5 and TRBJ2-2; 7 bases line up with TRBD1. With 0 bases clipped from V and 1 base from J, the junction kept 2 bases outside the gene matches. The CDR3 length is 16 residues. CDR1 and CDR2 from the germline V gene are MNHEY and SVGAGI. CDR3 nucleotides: TGTGCCAGCAGTTACTCCCGGACAGGGAACACCGGGGAGCTGTTTTTT. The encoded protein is CASSYSRTGNTGELFF.

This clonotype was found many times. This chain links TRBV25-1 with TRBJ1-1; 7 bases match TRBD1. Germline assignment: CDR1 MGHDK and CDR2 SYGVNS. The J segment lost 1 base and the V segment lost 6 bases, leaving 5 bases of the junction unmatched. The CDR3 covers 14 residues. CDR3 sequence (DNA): TGTGCCAGCAGGCGGGGACAGCCGAACACTGAAGCTTTCTTT. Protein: CASRRGQPNTEAFF.